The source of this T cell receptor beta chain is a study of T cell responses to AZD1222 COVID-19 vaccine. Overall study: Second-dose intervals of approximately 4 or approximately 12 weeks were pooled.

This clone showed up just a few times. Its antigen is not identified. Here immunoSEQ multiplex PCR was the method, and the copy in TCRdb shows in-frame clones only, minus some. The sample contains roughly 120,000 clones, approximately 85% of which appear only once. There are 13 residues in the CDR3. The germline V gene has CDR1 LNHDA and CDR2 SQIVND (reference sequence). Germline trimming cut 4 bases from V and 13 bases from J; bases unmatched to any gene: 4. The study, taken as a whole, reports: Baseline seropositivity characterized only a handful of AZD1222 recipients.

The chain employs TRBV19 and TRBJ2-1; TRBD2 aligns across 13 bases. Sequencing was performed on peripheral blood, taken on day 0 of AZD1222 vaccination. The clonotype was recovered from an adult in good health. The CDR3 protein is CASSTGLAGDQFF. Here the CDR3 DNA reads TGTGCCAGTAGTACCGGACTAGCGGGGGATCAGTTCTTC.